This T cell receptor beta chain was retrieved from a study of blood T cell repertoires in COVID-19. Across the whole study: There were acute and convalescent COVID-19 samples, and they came from the United States, Italy and Spain. The analysed material was cDNA or gDNA that came from T cells, B-cell-depleted T cells, or PBMCs.

This CDR3 is 13 amino acids long. CDR1 SNHLY and CDR2 FYNNEI come from the germline V gene. V gave up 7 bases and J gave up 1 base; unmatched junction bases: 3. Per the study methods: Reference gene primer amplification in the assay estimated nucleated cell counts. Some clones are missing from TCRdb's copy, which holds only in-frame ones; the method was immunoSEQ multiplex PCR. The DNA gave D and trimming, while V, J and clone size come from that table. The sample has approximately 440,000 clones, approximately 88% seen once. While infection was still active, Seattle patients were enrolled and then followed longitudinally. In its sample, this clone was seen once.

The clonotype was recovered from a woman between 45 and 60 years old with COVID-19, enrolled during active disease. The source material was peripheral blood. The genes are TRBV2 and TRBJ1-1, with TRBD1 matching 7 bases. This CDR3 reads CASTEGANTEAFF. In DNA form, the CDR3 reads TGTGCCAGCACGGAGGGGGCGAACACTGAAGCTTTCTTT. Looking up the rest from reference TRBV2 and TRBJ1-1 gives the full variable domain: EPEVTQTPSHQVTQMGQEVILRCVPISNHLYFYWYRQILGQKVEFLVSFYNNEISEKSEIFDDQFSVERPDGSNFTLKIRSTKLEDSAMYFCASTEGANTEAFFGQGTRLTVV.